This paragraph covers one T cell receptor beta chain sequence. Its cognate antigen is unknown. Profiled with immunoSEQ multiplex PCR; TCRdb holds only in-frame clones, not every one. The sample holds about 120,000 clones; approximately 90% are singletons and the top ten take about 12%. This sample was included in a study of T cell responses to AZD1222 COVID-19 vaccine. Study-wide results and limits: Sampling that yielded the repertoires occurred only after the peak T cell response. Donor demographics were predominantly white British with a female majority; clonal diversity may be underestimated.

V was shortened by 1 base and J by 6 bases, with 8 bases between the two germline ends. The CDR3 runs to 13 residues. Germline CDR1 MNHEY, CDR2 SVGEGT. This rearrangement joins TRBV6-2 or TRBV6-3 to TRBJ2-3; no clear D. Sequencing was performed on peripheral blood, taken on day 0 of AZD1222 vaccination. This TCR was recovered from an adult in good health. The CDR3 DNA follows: TGTGCCAGCAGTTACTACCAACCCGATACGCAGTATTTT. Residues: CASSYYQPDTQYF.